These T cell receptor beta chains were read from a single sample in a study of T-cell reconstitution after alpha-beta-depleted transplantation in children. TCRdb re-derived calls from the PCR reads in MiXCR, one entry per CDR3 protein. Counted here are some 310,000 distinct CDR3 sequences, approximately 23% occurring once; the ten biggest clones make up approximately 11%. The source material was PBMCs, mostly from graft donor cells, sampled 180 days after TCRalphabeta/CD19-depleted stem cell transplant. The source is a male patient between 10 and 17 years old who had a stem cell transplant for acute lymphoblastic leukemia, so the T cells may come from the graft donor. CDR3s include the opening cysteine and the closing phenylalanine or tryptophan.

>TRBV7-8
CASSLAPWASSTSSYEQYF
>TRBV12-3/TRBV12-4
CASSPLGPSYEQYF
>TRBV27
CASSRGTGREQYF
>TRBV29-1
CSVEGGQGGTGELFF
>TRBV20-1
CSGGGRPYEQYF
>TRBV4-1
CASSQVETADTQYF
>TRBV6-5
CASSYSTTGAEAFF
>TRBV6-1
CASRLLTGGMNEQYF
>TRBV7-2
CASSRTSGYTDTQYF
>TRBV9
CASSDTGVNYGYTF